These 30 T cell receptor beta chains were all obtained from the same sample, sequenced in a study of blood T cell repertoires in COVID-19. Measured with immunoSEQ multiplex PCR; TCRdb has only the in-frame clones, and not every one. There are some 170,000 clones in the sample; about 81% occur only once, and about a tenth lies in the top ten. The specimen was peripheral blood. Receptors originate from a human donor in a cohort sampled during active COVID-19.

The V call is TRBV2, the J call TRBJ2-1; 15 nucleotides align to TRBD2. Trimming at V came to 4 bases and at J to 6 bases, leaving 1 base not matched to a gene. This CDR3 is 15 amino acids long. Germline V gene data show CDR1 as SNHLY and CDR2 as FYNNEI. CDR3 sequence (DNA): TGTGCCAGCAGTGCGGGACTAGCGGGAGGCAATGAGCAGTTCTTC. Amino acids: CASSAGLAGGNEQFF.

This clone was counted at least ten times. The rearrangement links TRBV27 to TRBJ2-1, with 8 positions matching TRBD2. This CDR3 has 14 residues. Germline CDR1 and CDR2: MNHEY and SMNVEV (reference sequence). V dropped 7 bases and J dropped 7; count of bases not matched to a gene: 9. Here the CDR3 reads CASTSRRGGNEQFF. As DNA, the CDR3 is TGTGCCAGCACTTCTCGCCGGGGGGGGAATGAGCAGTTCTTC.

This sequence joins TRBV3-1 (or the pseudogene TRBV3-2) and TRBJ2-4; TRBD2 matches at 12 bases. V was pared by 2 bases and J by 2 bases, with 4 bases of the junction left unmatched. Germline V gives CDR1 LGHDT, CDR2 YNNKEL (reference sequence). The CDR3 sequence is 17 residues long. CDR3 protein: CASSQQGTSGPKNIQYF. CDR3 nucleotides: TGTGCCAGCAGCCAACAAGGGACTAGCGGGCCCAAAAACATTCAGTACTTC.

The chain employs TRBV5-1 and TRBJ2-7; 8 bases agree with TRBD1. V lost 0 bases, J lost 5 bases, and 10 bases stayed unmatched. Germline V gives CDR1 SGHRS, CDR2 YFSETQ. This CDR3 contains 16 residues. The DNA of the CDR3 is TGCGCCAGCAGCTTGGAATCCCCAGGGGGCATCGACGAGCAGTACTTC. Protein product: CASSLESPGGIDEQYF.

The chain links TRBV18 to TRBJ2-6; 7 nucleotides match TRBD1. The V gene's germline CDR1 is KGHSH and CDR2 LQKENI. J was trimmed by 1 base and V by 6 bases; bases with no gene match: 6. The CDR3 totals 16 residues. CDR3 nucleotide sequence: TGTGCCAGCTCCCCCGGGACAGCGTCTGGGGCCAACGTCCTGACTTTC. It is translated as CASSPGTASGANVLTF.

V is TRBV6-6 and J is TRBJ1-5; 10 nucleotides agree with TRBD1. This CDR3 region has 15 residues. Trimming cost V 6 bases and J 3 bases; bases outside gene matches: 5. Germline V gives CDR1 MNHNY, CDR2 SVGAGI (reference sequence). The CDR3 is CASRSDRGPNQPQHF. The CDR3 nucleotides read TGTGCCAGCAGATCCGACAGGGGGCCCAATCAGCCCCAGCATTTT.

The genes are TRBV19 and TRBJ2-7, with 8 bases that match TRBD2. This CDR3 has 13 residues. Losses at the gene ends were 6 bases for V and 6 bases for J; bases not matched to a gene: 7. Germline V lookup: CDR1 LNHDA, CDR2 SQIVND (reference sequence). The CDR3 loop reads CASRIGSGSEQYF. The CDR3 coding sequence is TGTGCCAGTAGAATTGGGAGCGGGAGCGAGCAGTACTTC.

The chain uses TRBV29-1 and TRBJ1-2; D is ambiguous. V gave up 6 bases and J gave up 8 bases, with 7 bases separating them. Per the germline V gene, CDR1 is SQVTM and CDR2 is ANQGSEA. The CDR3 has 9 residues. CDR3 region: CSVAQGYTF. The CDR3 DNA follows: TGCAGCGTAGCGCAAGGCTACACCTTC.

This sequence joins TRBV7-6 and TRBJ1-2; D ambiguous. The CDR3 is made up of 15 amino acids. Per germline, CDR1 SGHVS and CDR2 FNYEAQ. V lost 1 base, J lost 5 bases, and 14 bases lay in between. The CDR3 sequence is CASSLGQEPRYGYTF. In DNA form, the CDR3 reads TGTGCCAGCAGCTTAGGGCAGGAACCGAGATATGGCTACACCTTC.

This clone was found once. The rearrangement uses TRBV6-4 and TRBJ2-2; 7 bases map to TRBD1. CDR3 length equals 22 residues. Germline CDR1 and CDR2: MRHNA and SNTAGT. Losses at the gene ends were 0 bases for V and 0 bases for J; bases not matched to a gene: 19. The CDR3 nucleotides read TGTGCCAGCAGTGACTCGAGGTTAGTTCCAAGCCGAGGGACAGCGAACACCGGGGAGCTGTTTTTT. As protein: CASSDSRLVPSRGTANTGELFF.

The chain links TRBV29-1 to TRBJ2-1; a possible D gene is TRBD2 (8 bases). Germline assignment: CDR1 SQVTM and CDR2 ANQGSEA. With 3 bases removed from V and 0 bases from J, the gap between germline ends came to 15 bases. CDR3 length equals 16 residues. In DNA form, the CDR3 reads TGCAGCGTTGAGGGTAGCGGGGACAGCTCCTACAATGAGCAGTTCTTC. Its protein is CSVEGSGDSSYNEQFF.

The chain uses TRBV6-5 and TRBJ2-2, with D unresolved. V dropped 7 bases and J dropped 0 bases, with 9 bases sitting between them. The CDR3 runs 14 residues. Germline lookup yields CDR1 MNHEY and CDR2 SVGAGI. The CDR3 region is CASNLPSNTGELFF. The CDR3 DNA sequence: TGTGCCAGCAACTTACCTTCGAACACCGGGGAGCTGTTTTTT.

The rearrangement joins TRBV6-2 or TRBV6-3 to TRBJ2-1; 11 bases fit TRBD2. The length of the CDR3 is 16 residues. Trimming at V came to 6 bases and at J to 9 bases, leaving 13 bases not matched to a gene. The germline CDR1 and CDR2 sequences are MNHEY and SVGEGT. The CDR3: CASSRPGLAVGVEQFF. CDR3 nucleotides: TGTGCCAGCAGCCGACCGGGACTAGCGGTTGGTGTTGAGCAGTTCTTC.

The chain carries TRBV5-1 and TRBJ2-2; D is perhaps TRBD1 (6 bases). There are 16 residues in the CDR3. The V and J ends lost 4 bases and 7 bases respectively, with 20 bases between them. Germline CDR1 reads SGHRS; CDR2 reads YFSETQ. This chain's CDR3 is CASSLELTGRIGELFF. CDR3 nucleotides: TGCGCCAGCAGCCTGGAACTGACAGGTCGGATCGGGGAGCTGTTTTTT.

CDR3 nucleotide sequence: TGTGCCAGCAGTCTCCCGGGTGGCGGCTACACCTTC. Protein sequence: CASSLPGGGYTF. The gene calls are TRBV27 and TRBJ1-2; no reliable D call. The germline V and J ends were trimmed by 5 bases and 8 bases, with 12 bases remaining between them. The V gene's germline CDR1 is MNHEY and CDR2 SMNVEV (reference sequence). The CDR3 is made up of 12 amino acids.

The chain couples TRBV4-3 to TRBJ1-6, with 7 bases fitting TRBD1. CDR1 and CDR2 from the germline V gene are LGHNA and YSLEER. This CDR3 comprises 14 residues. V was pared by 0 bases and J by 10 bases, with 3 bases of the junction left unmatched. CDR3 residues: CASSQEGGQSPLHF. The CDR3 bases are TGCGCCAGCAGCCAAGAAGGGGGACAGTCACCCCTCCACTTT.

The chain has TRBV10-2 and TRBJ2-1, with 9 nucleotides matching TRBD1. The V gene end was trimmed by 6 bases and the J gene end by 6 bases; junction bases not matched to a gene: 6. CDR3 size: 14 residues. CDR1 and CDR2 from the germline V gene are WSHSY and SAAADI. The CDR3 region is CASRRPQGANEQFF. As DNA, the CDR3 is TGCGCCAGCAGGCGTCCACAGGGGGCCAATGAGCAGTTCTTC.

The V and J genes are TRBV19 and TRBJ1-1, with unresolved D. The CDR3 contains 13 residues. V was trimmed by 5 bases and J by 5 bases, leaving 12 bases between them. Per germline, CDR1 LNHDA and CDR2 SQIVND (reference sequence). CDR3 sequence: CASSLNSVTEAFF. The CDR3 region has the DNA TGTGCCAGTAGTCTAAACTCCGTGACTGAAGCTTTCTTT. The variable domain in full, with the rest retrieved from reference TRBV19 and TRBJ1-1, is DGGITQSPKYLFRKEGQNVTLSCEQNLNHDAMYWYRQDPGQGLRLIYYSQIVNDFQKGDIAEGYSVSREKKESFPLTVTSAQKNPTAFYLCASSLNSVTEAFFGQGTRLTVV.

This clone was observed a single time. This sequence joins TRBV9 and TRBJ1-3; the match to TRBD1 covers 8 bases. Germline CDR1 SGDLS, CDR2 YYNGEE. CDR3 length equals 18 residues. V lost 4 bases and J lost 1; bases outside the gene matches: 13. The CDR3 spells CASSPRDRFPRSGNTIYF. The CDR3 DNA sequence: TGTGCCAGCAGCCCCCGGGACAGGTTTCCGAGGTCTGGAAACACCATATATTTT.

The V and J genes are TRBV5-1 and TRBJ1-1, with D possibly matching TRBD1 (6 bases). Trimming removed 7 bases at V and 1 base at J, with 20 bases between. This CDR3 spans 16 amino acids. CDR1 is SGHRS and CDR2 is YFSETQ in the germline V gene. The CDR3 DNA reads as TGCGCCAGCCGAGAGGCGGGGGGCGGATCGAACACTGAAGCTTTCTTT. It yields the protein CASREAGGGSNTEAFF.

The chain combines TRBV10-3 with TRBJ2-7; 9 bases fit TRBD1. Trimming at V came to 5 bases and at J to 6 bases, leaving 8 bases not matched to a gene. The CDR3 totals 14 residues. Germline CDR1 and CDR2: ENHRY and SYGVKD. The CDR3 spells CAISNPGQGGEQYF. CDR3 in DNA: TGTGCCATCAGTAATCCGGGACAGGGCGGCGAGCAGTACTTC.

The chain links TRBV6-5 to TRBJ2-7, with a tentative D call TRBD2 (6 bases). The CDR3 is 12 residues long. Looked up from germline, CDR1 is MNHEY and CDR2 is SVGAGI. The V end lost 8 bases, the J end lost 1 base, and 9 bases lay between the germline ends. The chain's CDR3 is CASGGSSYEQYF. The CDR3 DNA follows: TGTGCCAGCGGGGGGTCGTCCTACGAGCAGTACTTC.

This CDR3 reads CASSLGTNSGNTIYF. For the CDR3, the DNA is TGTGCCAGCAGCTTGGGGACAAACTCTGGAAACACCATATATTTT. The gene calls are TRBV7-8 and TRBJ1-3, with D maybe TRBD1 (6 bases). V was clipped by 3 bases and J by 0 bases, with 9 bases between them. CDR3 length equals 15 residues. Germline CDR1 is SGHVS and CDR2 is FQNEAQ.

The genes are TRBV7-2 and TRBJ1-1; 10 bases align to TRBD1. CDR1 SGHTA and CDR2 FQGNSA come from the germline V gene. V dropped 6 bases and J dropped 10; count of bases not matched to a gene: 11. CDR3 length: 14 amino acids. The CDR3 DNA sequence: TGTGCCAGCAGTCAGCTTGGGACAGGGGCATCAGCTTTCTTT. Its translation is CASSQLGTGASAFF.

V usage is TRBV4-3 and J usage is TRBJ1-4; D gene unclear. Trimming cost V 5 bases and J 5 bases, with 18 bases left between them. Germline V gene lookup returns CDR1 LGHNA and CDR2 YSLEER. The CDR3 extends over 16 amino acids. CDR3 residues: CASSSPRVRGNEKLFF. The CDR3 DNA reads TGCGCCAGCAGCTCACCCAGAGTTCGAGGAAATGAAAAACTGTTTTTT.

The CDR3 spells CAWDGGAREPQHF. The DNA of the CDR3 is TGTGCCTGGGACGGGGGGGCAAGGGAGCCCCAGCATTTT. V gene TRBV30 combines with J gene TRBJ1-5, with D possibly being TRBD1 (6 bases). This CDR3 contains 13 residues. Trimming pared 5 bases from V and 8 bases from J, leaving 16 bases between. The germline gives CDR1 GTSNPN, CDR2 SVGIG (reference sequence). The complete variable domain, with remaining parts taken from reference TRBV30 and TRBJ1-5, reads SQTIHQWPATLVQPVGSPLSLECTVEGTSNPNLYWYRQAAGRGLQLLFYSVGIGQISSEVPQNLSASRPQDRQFILSSKKLLLSDSGFYLCAWDGGAREPQHFGDGTRLSIL.

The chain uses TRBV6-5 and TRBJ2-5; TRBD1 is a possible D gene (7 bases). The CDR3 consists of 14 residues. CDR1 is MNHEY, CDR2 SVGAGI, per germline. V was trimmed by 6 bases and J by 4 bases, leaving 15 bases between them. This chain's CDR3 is CASSHSQGGETQYF. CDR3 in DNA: TGTGCCAGCAGCCATAGTCAGGGGGGAGAGACCCAGTACTTC.

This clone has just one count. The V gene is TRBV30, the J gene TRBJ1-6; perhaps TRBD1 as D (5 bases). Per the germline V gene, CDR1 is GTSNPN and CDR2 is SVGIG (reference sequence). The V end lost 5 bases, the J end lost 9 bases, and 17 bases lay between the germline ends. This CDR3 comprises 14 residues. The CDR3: CAWGDLPGSSPLHF. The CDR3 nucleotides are TGTGCCTGGGGGGACCTCCCGGGGAGTTCACCCCTCCACTTT.

The CDR3 DNA sequence: TGCAGCGTTGATAAGGGGGCCGGGGAGACCCAGTACTTC. This codes for CSVDKGAGETQYF. This chain connects TRBV29-1 to TRBJ2-5, with 7 bases identical to TRBD1. Germline assignment: CDR1 SQVTM and CDR2 ANQGSEA. The CDR3 has 13 residues. The junction had 6 bases not matched to a gene; V was cut back by 3 bases and J by 5 bases.

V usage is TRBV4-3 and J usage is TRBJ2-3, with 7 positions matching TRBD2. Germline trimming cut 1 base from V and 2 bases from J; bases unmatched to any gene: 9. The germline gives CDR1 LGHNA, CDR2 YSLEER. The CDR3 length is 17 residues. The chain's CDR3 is CASSQAPPSGNTDTQYF. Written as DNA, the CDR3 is TGCGCCAGCAGCCAAGCCCCCCCCAGCGGGAACACAGATACGCAGTATTTT.